Here is one TCR beta chain with its context. Its antigen remains unidentified. No base qualities exist here, and no much larger clone lies one base off it. This record comes from a study of Tregs in tolerant kidney transplant recipients (dated by TCRdb to about 2019). With regard to the full study: Before combined kidney and bone marrow transplantation, this study identified donor-specific regulatory T cells using TCRbeta sequencing and then followed those same cells after transplant. In a few healthy controls, several methods of expanding Tregs specific for an allogeneic donor were compared by TCRbeta repertoire sequencing.

Genomic DNA was extracted from sorted cells with the QIAGEN DNeasy Blood and Tissue Kit for TCRbeta CDR3 sequencing. High-throughput TCRbeta CDR3 sequencing, which included PCR amplification with bias correction and internal controls, was done commercially through immunoSEQ. The authors' analysis ran thus. A unique productive TCRbeta sequence was defined by the CDR3 nucleotide sequence when primers matched, and otherwise by the CDR3 amino acid sequence together with the Vbeta and Jbeta genes. As a correction for sorting error, sequences shared between sorted populations at a frequency ratio of 2:1 or less were discarded, and the remaining shared sequences were assigned to the higher population. A sequence was defined as donor-reactive if the sequence was expanded at least 5-fold in CFSE-low cells compared with unstimulated cells and had a frequency of at least 0.01% in CFSE-low cells. Repertoire divergence was quantified by Jensen-Shannon divergence calculated from the top 100 TCRbeta sequences ranked by frequency. For any sample with multiple sequencing runs, sorting error was corrected in each run separately before the runs were pooled. Drawn from immuneACCESS, this table holds only the in-frame rearrangements with V and J called that TCRdb kept. Clones are partly lost; checked studies trace under half to an unresolved V gene and leave the rest unexplained. V and J calls and clone size are copied from that table; D and trimming were computed from the DNA. For this sample the table gives around 61,000 clones, of which about 86% were detected only once. Jointly, the top ten make up about 5% of the sample.

On the study overall, not on this receptor specifically: Biological reproducibility was not directly assessed, although technical replication error appeared to be minimal. Expanding Tregs with activated donor B cells appeared to identify the most biologically relevant and donor-specific TCRbeta repertoire. The study was constrained by small patient numbers, and validation of the findings is required in larger populations and under other immunosuppression protocols.

Thawed PBMCs were FACS-sorted into unstimulated Tregs (CD4+CD25+CD127-), CD4+ non-Tregs (CD4+CD25-), CD4 cells and CD8 cells. Blood from healthy controls was obtained either from healthy volunteers or as purchased buffy coats. Healthy control blood was processed to PBMCs by Ficoll density gradient and cryopreserved, and patient PBMCs were collected before and after transplant. Trimming removed 8 bases from V and 2 bases from J, leaving 11 bases between the germline ends. The CDR3 numbers 13 residues from cysteine through phenylalanine. Only the CDR3 DNA is retained, 39 bases long and in frame from the first base. Reading the germline V gene gives CDR1 MDHEN and CDR2 SYDVKM.

Sequenced input: CD4+ T cells from blood. Recombination joined TRBV28 with TRBJ2-3; the D gene lacks a confident call. The receptor was isolated from a human donor in good health. In nucleotides, the sequence is TGTGCCAGCCGCTGGGGATCCACAGATACGCAGTATTTT. It translates to CASRWGSTDTQYF.